This is a list of T cell receptor beta chains from one sample in a study of blood T cell repertoires in COVID-19. Sequenced by immunoSEQ multiplex PCR; TCRdb stores in-frame clones only, minus some. The table shows 20,000 to 25,000 clones, with roughly 89% occurring only once. Sample: peripheral blood. These receptors all come from a woman between 65 and 79 years old with active COVID-19. CDR3s include the opening cysteine and the closing phenylalanine or tryptophan. Each record gives: J gene, D gene, clone size, V gene, CDR3 protein, CDR3 DNA. D genes are given only for firm matches. Clone size, where shown, is once, few, many, or a class for clones that have expanded.

J: TRBJ1-1
D: TRBD1
size: -
V: TRBV19
CDR3: CASVEGQGAATEAFF
DNA: TGTGCCAGTGTAGAGGGACAGGGGGCAGCAACTGAAGCTTTCTTT

J: TRBJ1-4
D: -
size: -
V: TRBV2
CDR3: CASARGSATGNEKLFF
DNA: TGTGCCAGCGCCAGGGGCAGCGCCACGGGAAATGAAAAACTGTTTTTT

J: TRBJ2-1
D: TRBD2
size: -
V: TRBV5-1
CDR3: CASSGAGGYNEQFF
DNA: TGCGCCAGCAGCGGGGCGGGGGGCTACAATGAGCAGTTCTTC

J: TRBJ1-1
D: TRBD1
size: -
V: TRBV5-1
CDR3: CASSPRTGGEGTEAFF
DNA: TGCGCCAGCAGCCCCAGGACAGGGGGAGAAGGCACTGAAGCTTTCTTT

J: TRBJ2-7
D: -
size: -
V: TRBV4-1
CDR3: CASSLNPSSYEQYF
DNA: TGCGCCAGCAGTTTAAACCCGAGCTCCTACGAGCAGTACTTC

J: TRBJ2-2
D: TRBD2
size: -
V: TRBV7-9
CDR3: CASSSPGGGELFF
DNA: TGTGCCAGCAGCTCCCCGGGGGGCGGGGAGCTGTTTTTT

J: TRBJ2-5
D: -
size: -
V: TRBV3-1/TRBV3-2
CDR3: CASSQDSELRGFKETQYF
DNA: TGTGCCAGCAGCCAAGATAGCGAACTTCGGGGGTTTAAAGAGACCCAGTACTTC

J: TRBJ2-7
D: -
size: -
V: TRBV11-2
CDR3: CASSSVVGLDYEQYF
DNA: TGTGCCAGCAGCTCCGTGGTCGGACTTGACTACGAGCAGTACTTC

J: TRBJ2-4
D: TRBD2
size: -
V: TRBV9
CDR3: CASSGSGGARNIQYF
DNA: TGTGCCAGCAGCGGTAGCGGGGGGGCGAGAAACATTCAGTACTTC

J: TRBJ2-7
D: -
size: once
V: TRBV4-2
CDR3: CASSPQGQSYEQYF
DNA: TGTGCCAGCAGCCCCCAGGGTCAGTCCTACGAGCAGTACTTC

J: TRBJ1-1
D: -
size: -
V: TRBV27
CDR3: CASTPRGGLLNTEAFF
DNA: TGTGCCAGCACTCCACGGGGGGGGCTTTTGAACACTGAAGCTTTCTTT

J: TRBJ2-1
D: TRBD1
size: -
V: TRBV11-1
CDR3: CASSPRTGSQNEQFF
DNA: TGTGCCAGCAGCCCCCGGACAGGGTCTCAGAATGAGCAGTTCTTC

J: TRBJ1-2
D: -
size: -
V: TRBV5-1
CDR3: CASSLTTGYGYTF
DNA: TGCGCCAGCAGCTTGACGACAGGCTATGGCTACACCTTC

J: TRBJ2-3
D: -
size: -
V: TRBV10-3
CDR3: CAISALQGTDTQYF
DNA: TGTGCCATCAGCGCTCTCCAGGGGACGGATACGCAGTATTTT

J: TRBJ1-2
D: -
size: -
V: TRBV6-2/TRBV6-3
CDR3: CASSYRGRDGYTF
DNA: TGTGCCAGCAGTTACCGGGGAAGGGATGGCTACACCTTC

J: TRBJ1-6
D: -
size: -
V: TRBV10-3
CDR3: CAISDGGVSPLHF
DNA: TGTGCCATCTCGGACGGGGGGGTTTCACCCCTCCACTTT

J: TRBJ2-7
D: -
size: -
V: TRBV20-1
CDR3: CSASGPADPYEQYF
DNA: TGCAGTGCTAGTGGCCCCGCGGATCCCTACGAGCAGTACTTC

J: TRBJ2-7
D: -
size: once
V: TRBV28
CDR3: CASTLGGVYEQYF
DNA: TGTGCCAGCACCCTAGGAGGGGTATACGAGCAGTACTTC

J: TRBJ2-2
D: TRBD2
size: once
V: TRBV6-5
CDR3: CASSYPSGGIGGELFF
DNA: TGTGCCAGCAGTTACCCGAGCGGGGGTATCGGCGGGGAGCTGTTTTTT

J: TRBJ1-1
D: -
size: -
V: TRBV7-9
CDR3: CASSQTRVNTEAFF
DNA: TGTGCCAGCAGTCAGACCCGGGTGAACACTGAAGCTTTCTTT

J: TRBJ2-7
D: -
size: -
V: TRBV6-5
CDR3: CASSYPGNMDEQYF
DNA: TGTGCCAGCAGTTACCCCGGGAACATGGACGAGCAGTACTTC

J: TRBJ1-6
D: -
size: -
V: TRBV5-5
CDR3: CASSWEGSPLHF
DNA: TGTGCCAGCAGCTGGGAGGGTTCACCCCTCCACTTT

J: TRBJ2-7
D: TRBD2
size: -
V: TRBV7-2
CDR3: CASSSQRGSSYEQYF
DNA: TGTGCCAGCAGCTCCCAGCGGGGGAGCTCCTACGAGCAGTACTTC

J: TRBJ1-4
D: -
size: once
V: TRBV4-1
CDR3: CASSQDIQGATNEKLFF
DNA: TGCGCCAGCAGCCAAGATATACAGGGCGCAACTAATGAAAAACTGTTTTTT

J: TRBJ2-1
D: TRBD2
size: -
V: TRBV28
CDR3: CASSERGEQFF
DNA: TGTGCCAGCAGCGAGCGGGGTGAGCAGTTCTTC

J: TRBJ1-1
D: -
size: -
V: TRBV19
CDR3: CASSIDSTRKNTEAFF
DNA: TGTGCCAGTAGTATAGACTCGACAAGAAAGAACACTGAAGCTTTCTTT

J: TRBJ2-4
D: -
size: -
V: TRBV4-3
CDR3: CASSHGLVRKNIQYF
DNA: TGCGCCAGCAGCCATGGACTGGTACGGAAAAACATTCAGTACTTC

J: TRBJ2-7
D: TRBD2
size: -
V: TRBV5-1
CDR3: CASSFFGGGANEQYF
DNA: TGCGCCAGCAGCTTTTTCGGCGGGGGGGCCAACGAGCAGTACTTC

J: TRBJ1-2
D: TRBD1
size: -
V: TRBV11-2
CDR3: CASSLRGGTAQFYGYTF
DNA: TGTGCCAGCAGCCTCAGGGGCGGGACAGCCCAATTCTATGGCTACACCTTC

J: TRBJ2-1
D: TRBD1
size: -
V: TRBV18
CDR3: CASSPGTGYNEQFF
DNA: TGTGCCAGCTCACCGGGGACAGGATACAATGAGCAGTTCTTC

J: TRBJ2-5
D: TRBD2
size: -
V: TRBV28
CDR3: CASSFPGLAGQETQYF
DNA: TGTGCCAGCAGTTTCCCCGGACTAGCGGGTCAAGAGACCCAGTACTTC

J: TRBJ1-5
D: -
size: -
V: TRBV3-1/TRBV3-2
CDR3: CASSQSRGPQHF
DNA: TGTGCCAGCAGCCAGAGTCGGGGGCCCCAGCATTTT

J: TRBJ2-2
D: -
size: -
V: TRBV5-1
CDR3: CASSFQDGGNTGELFF
DNA: TGCGCCAGCAGCTTTCAAGACGGGGGGAACACCGGGGAGCTGTTTTTT

J: TRBJ2-3
D: -
size: -
V: TRBV6-5
CDR3: CASRPLLAATDTQYF
DNA: TGTGCCAGCAGACCTCTGTTAGCGGCCACAGATACGCAGTATTTT

J: TRBJ1-3
D: TRBD1
size: -
V: TRBV28
CDR3: CASWTGGNTIYF
DNA: TGTGCCAGTTGGACAGGAGGAAACACCATATATTTT

J: TRBJ1-2
D: TRBD1
size: -
V: TRBV4-3
CDR3: CASSQDLRDRVYGYTF
DNA: TGCGCCAGCAGCCAAGATCTCCGTGACAGGGTGTATGGCTACACCTTC

J: TRBJ2-1
D: TRBD1
size: -
V: TRBV25-1
CDR3: CASSLRQGTYNEQFF
DNA: TGTGCCAGCAGCCTAAGACAGGGTACCTACAATGAGCAGTTCTTC

J: TRBJ2-7
D: -
size: -
V: TRBV14
CDR3: CASSRGAGTLTYEQYF
DNA: TGTGCCAGCAGCCGCGGAGCCGGGACACTAACCTACGAGCAGTACTTC

J: TRBJ2-5
D: TRBD2
size: -
V: TRBV10-3
CDR3: CAISEGLLAGGQETQYF
DNA: TGTGCCATCAGTGAAGGGTTACTAGCGGGGGGACAGGAGACCCAGTACTTC

J: TRBJ2-5
D: TRBD2
size: once
V: TRBV3-1/TRBV3-2
CDR3: CASSLSGGAWETQYF
DNA: TGTGCCAGCAGCCTAAGCGGGGGGGCCTGGGAGACCCAGTACTTC

J: TRBJ2-2
D: -
size: -
V: TRBV7-3
CDR3: CASSLTSGELFF
DNA: TGTGCCAGCAGCTTAACGAGCGGGGAGCTGTTTTTT

J: TRBJ2-7
D: TRBD2
size: -
V: TRBV6-6
CDR3: CASRLALAGTEQYF
DNA: TGTGCCAGCAGGTTGGCCCTAGCGGGCACCGAGCAGTACTTC

J: TRBJ2-1
D: TRBD2
size: few
V: TRBV6-6
CDR3: CASRDSSGGYNEQFF
DNA: TGTGCCAGCAGGGATTCTAGCGGGGGGTACAATGAGCAGTTCTTC

J: TRBJ1-6
D: TRBD1
size: -
V: TRBV2
CDR3: CASALGTGNSPLHF
DNA: TGTGCCAGCGCTCTGGGGACAGGGAATTCACCCCTCCACTTT

J: TRBJ2-3
D: -
size: once
V: TRBV24-1
CDR3: CATSNHRDVTDTQYF
DNA: TGTGCCACCAGTAATCACAGGGACGTCACAGATACGCAGTATTTT

J: TRBJ2-7
D: -
size: -
V: TRBV19
CDR3: CASSIEGREYEQYF
DNA: TGTGCCAGTAGTATAGAGGGGCGAGAATACGAGCAGTACTTC

J: TRBJ2-2
D: TRBD1
size: -
V: TRBV5-8
CDR3: CASSPRLTGGDTGELFF
DNA: TGTGCCAGCAGCCCACGGCTGACAGGGGGTGACACCGGGGAGCTGTTTTTT

J: TRBJ2-7
D: -
size: -
V: TRBV24-1
CDR3: CATSDRMGHEQYF
DNA: TGTGCCACCAGTGATCGCATGGGCCACGAGCAGTACTTC